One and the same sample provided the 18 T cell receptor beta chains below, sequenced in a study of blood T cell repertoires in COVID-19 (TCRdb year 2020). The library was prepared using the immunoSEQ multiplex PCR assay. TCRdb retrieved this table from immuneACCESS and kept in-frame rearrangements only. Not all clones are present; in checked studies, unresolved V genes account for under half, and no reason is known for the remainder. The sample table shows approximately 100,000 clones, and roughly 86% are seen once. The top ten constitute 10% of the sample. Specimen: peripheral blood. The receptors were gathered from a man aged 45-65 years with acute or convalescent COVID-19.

CDR3 coding DNA: TGTGCCAGCAGCCCCGGTCACGGTAGCGGGGTGTACGAGCAGTACTTC. Its protein is CASSPGHGSGVYEQYF. The J gene is TRBJ2-7, the V gene TRBV7-9, with 8 bases aligning to TRBD2. This CDR3 has 16 amino acids. V lost 5 bases and J lost 4; bases outside the gene matches: 13. Germline V gene sequence: CDR1 SEHNR, CDR2 FQNEAQ (reference sequence).

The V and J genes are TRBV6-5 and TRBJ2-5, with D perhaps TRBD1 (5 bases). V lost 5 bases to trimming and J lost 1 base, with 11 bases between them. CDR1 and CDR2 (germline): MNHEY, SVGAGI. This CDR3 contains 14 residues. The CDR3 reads CASSLSDSQETQYF. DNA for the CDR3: TGTGCCAGCAGTCTAAGTGACAGCCAAGAGACCCAGTACTTC.

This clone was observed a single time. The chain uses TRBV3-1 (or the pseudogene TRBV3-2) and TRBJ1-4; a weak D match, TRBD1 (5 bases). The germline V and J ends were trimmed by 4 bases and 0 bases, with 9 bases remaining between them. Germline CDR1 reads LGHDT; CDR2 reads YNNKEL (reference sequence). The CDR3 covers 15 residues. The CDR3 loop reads CASSLDSATNEKLFF. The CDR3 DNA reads TGTGCCAGCAGCCTCGACAGTGCAACTAATGAAAAACTGTTTTTT.

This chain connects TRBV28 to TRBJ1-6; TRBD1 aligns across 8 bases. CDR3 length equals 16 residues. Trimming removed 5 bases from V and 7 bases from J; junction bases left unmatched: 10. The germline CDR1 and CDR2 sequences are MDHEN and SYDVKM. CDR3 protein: CASSPLGDRSNSPLHF. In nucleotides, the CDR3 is TGTGCCAGCAGTCCGCTGGGGGACAGGTCAAATTCACCCCTCCACTTT.

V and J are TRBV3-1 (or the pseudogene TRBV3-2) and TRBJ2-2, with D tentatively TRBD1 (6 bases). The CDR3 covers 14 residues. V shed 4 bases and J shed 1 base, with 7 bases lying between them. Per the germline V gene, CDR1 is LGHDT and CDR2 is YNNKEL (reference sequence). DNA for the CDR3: TGTGCCAGCAGCCTACAGGGGAACACCGGGGAGCTGTTTTTT. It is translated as CASSLQGNTGELFF.

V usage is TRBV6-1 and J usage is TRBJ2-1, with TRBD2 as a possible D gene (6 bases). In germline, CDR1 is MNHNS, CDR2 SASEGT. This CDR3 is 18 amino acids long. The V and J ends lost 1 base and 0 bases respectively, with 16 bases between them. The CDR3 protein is CASSEGRIAVSSYNEQFF. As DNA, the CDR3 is TGTGCCAGCAGTGAAGGGAGGATAGCGGTCAGCTCCTACAATGAGCAGTTCTTC.

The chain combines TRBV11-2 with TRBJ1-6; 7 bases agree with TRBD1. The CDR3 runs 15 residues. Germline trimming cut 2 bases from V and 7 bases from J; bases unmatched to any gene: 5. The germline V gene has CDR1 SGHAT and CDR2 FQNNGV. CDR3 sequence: CASSLSRQGNSPLHF. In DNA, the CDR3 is TGTGCCAGCAGCTTAAGTCGACAGGGAAATTCACCCCTCCACTTT.

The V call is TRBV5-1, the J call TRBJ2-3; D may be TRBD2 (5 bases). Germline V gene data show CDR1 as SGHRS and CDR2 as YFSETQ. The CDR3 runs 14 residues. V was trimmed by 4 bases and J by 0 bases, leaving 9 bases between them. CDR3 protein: CASSPDWSTDTQYF. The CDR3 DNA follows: TGCGCCAGCAGCCCGGACTGGAGCACAGATACGCAGTATTTT. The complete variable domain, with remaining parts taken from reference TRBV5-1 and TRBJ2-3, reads KAGVTQTPRYLIKTRGQQVTLSCSPISGHRSVSWYQQTPGQGLQFLFEYFSETQRNKGNFPGRFSGRQFSNSRSEMNVSTLELGDSALYLCASSPDWSTDTQYFGPGTRLTVL.

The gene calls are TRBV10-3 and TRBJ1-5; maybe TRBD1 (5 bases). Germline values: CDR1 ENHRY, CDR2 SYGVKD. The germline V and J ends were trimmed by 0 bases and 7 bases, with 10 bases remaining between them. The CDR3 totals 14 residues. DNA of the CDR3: TGTGCCATCAGTGAGTCAGGGGTGGAACAGCCCCAGCATTTT. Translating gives CAISESGVEQPQHF.

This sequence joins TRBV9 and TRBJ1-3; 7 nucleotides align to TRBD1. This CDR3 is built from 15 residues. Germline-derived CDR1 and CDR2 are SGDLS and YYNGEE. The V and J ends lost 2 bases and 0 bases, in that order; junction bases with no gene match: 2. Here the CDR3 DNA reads TGTGCCAGCAGCGTGGGACAGAGCTCTGGAAACACCATATATTTT. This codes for CASSVGQSSGNTIYF.

The CDR3 DNA follows: TGTGCCAGCGGAAGGGGGGGCACAGCACCCCTCCACTTT. Translating gives CASGRGGTAPLHF. The chain combines TRBV27 with TRBJ1-6; D perhaps matches TRBD1 (6 bases). CDR1 and CDR2 (germline): MNHEY, SMNVEV (reference sequence). The CDR3 extends over 13 amino acids. V dropped 8 bases and J dropped 11 bases, with 16 bases sitting between them.

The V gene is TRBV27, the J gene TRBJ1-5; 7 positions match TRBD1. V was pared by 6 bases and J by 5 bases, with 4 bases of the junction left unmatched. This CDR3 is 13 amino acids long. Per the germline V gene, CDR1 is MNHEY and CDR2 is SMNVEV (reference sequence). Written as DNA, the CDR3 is TGTGCCAGCAGCCTGGACAGGTATCAGCCCCAGCATTTT. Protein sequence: CASSLDRYQPQHF.

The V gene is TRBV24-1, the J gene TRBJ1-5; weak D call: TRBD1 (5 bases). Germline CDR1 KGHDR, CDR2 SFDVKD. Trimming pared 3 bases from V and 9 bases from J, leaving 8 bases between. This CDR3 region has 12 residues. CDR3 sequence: CATSDPQGPQHF. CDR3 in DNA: TGTGCCACCAGTGATCCCCAGGGGCCCCAGCATTTT.

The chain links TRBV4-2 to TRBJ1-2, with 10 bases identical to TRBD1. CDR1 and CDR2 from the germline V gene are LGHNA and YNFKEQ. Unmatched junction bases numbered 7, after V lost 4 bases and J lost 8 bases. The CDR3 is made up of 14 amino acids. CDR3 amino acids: CASSPLTGGAGYTF. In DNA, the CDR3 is TGTGCCAGCAGCCCCCTGACAGGGGGCGCCGGCTACACCTTC.

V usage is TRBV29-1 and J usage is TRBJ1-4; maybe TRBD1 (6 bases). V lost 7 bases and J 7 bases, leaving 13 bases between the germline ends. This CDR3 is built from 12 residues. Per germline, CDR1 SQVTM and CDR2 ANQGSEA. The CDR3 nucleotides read TGCAGCGGCCGGACAGTGTCTGAAAAACTGTTTTTT. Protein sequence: CSGRTVSEKLFF.

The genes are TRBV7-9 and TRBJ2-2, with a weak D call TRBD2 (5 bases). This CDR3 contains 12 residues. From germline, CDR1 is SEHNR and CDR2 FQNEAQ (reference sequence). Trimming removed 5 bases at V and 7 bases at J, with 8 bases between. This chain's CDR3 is CASSLEGGELFF. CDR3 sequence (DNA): TGTGCCAGCAGCCTTGAGGGCGGGGAGCTGTTTTTT.

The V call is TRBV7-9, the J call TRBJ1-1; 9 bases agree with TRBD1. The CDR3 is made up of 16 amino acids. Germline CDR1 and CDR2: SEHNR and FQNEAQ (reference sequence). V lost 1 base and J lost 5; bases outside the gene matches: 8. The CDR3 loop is CASSLEGYRGPTEAFF. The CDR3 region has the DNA TGTGCCAGCAGCTTAGAGGGTTACAGGGGGCCAACTGAAGCTTTCTTT. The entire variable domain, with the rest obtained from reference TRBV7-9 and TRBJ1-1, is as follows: DTGVSQNPRHKITKRGQNVTFRCDPISEHNRLYWYRQTLGQGPEFLTYFQNEAQLEKSRLLSDRFSAERPKGSFSTLEIQRTEQGDSAMYLCASSLEGYRGPTEAFFGQGTRLTVV.

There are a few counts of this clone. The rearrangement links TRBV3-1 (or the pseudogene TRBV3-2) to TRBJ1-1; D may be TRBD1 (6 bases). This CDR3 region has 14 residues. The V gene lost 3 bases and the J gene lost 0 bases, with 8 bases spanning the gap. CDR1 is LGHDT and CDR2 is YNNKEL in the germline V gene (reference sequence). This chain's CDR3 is CASSQGHMNTEAFF. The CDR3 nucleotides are TGTGCCAGCAGCCAGGGACACATGAACACTGAAGCTTTCTTT.